The sequence of this TCR beta chain was determined in a study of technical replicates of blood from several donors. Only in-frame clones appear in the TCRdb table, and some are missing; sequencing was by immunoSEQ multiplex PCR. The sample consists of tens of thousands of clones, more than 85% of them appearing once. The CDR3 is 18 amino acids. V was clipped by 0 bases and J by 3 bases; unmatched bases: 12. Looked up from germline, CDR1 is SGHRS and CDR2 is YFSETQ. The sequence was collected from a human donor in good health. Sequenced: T cells isolated from PBMCs. The chain employs TRBV5-1 and TRBJ2-7; 10 bases line up with TRBD2. In nucleotides, the CDR3 is TGCGCCAGCAGCTTGGGGGCTAGCGGGAGCCACACCCTCTACGAGCAGTACTTC. This encodes CASSLGASGSHTLYEQYF.